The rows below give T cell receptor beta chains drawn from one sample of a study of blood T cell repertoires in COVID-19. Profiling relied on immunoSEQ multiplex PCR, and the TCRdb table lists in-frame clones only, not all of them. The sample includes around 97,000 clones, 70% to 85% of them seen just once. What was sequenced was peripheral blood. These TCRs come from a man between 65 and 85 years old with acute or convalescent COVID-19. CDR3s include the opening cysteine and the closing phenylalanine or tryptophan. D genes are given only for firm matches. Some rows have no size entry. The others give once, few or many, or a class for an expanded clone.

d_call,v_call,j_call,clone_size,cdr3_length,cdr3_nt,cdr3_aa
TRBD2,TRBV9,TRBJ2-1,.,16,TGTGCCAGCAGCGGCCGTACTAGCGAACTTGACAATGAGCAGTTCTTC,CASSGRTSELDNEQFF
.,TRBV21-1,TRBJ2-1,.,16,TGTGCCAGCAGCAAATTGAGGGACAGGGGTTACAATGAGCAGTTCTTC,CASSKLRDRGYNEQFF
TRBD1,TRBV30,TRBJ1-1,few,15,TGTGCCTGGAGTCCCCGACAGGGAAAGAACACTGAAGCTTTCTTT,CAWSPRQGKNTEAFF
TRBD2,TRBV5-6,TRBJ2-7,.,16,TGTGCCAGCAGCGGCGAGGGGTTCGGGAGGGCCTACGAGCAGTACTTC,CASSGEGFGRAYEQYF
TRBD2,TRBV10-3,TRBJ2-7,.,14,TGTGCCATCAGTGGGACTAGCGGGACCTACGAGCAGTACTTC,CAISGTSGTYEQYF
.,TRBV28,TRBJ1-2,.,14,TGTGCCAGCAGTACATCTGTCCGCAACTATGGCTACACCTTC,CASSTSVRNYGYTF
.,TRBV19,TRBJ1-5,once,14,TGTGCCAGTAGTATCCAAACAGGGAATCAGCCCCAGCATTTT,CASSIQTGNQPQHF
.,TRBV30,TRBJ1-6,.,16,TGTGCCTGGAGCCCGAAACTGAGCTCCTATAATTCACCCCTCCACTTT,CAWSPKLSSYNSPLHF
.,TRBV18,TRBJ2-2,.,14,TGTGCCAGCTCACGGACAGAATGGACCGGGGAGCTGTTTTTT,CASSRTEWTGELFF
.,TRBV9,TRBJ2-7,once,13,TGTGCCAGCAGCGTAGAGGCGGAACACGAGCAGTACTTC,CASSVEAEHEQYF
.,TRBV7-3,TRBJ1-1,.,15,TGTGCCAGCAGCTTAAACGGACAGTTTAACACTGAAGCTTTCTTT,CASSLNGQFNTEAFF
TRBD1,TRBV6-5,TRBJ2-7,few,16,TGTGCCAGCAGTTATAACAGGGGCGACTTCTCCTACGAGCAGTACTTC,CASSYNRGDFSYEQYF
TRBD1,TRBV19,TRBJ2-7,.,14,TGTGCCAGTACCCCAGGGACAGGCTCCTACGAGCAGTACTTC,CASTPGTGSYEQYF
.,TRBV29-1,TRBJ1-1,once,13,TGCAGCGCCCCTGGGGGGGGCCTCACTGAAGCTTTCTTT,CSAPGGGLTEAFF
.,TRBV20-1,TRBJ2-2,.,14,TGCAGTGCTAGTCCGGGAGCCAACACCGGGGAGCTGTTTTTT,CSASPGANTGELFF
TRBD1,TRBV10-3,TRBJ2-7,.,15,TGTGCCATCAGTGAGCCGACAGGGGCGCCCTACGAGCAGTACTTC,CAISEPTGAPYEQYF
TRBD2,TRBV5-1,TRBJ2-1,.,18,TGCGCCAGCAGCCGGGAAGGGACTAGCGGCAGTTACTACAATGAGCAGTTCTTC,CASSREGTSGSYYNEQFF
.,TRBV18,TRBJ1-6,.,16,TGTGCCAGCTCCCGGCAGGGCGCCGGATATAATTCACCCCTCCACTTT,CASSRQGAGYNSPLHF
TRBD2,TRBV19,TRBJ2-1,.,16,TGTGCCAGTAGTACGGCTAGCGGGAGAAACTACAATGAGCAGTTCTTC,CASSTASGRNYNEQFF
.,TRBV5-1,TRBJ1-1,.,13,TGCGCCAGCAGCTCCCAGGGGTACACTGAAGCTTTCTTT,CASSSQGYTEAFF
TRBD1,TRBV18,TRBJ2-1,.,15,TGTGCCAGCTCACCCCGGGACAGGGGAGGGAATGAGCAGTTCTTC,CASSPRDRGGNEQFF
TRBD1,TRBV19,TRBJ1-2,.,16,TGTGCCAGTCAATTTCGCCACCTCAGGGGGAACTATGGCTACACCTTC,CASQFRHLRGNYGYTF
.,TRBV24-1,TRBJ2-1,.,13,TGTGCCACCAGTGATTGGGCCACGGGGGAGCAGTTCTTC,CATSDWATGEQFF
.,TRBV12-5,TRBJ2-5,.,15,TGTGCTAGTGGTTTGGTATACGAGGGGGTCGAGACCCAGTACTTC,CASGLVYEGVETQYF
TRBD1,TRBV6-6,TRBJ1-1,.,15,TGTGCCAGCAGTTTCCAGGGGGCTGGGAACACTGAAGCTTTCTTT,CASSFQGAGNTEAFF
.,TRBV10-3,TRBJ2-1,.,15,TGTGCCATCAGTGAGAGGGGGTCCGATTACAATGAGCAGTTCTTC,CAISERGSDYNEQFF
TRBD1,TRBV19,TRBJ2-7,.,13,TGTGCCAGTAGTATGGGACAGTACTACGAGCAGTACTTC,CASSMGQYYEQYF
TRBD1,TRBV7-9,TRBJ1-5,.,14,TGTGCCAGCAGCCCACAGGGGGCAAATCAGCCCCAGCATTTT,CASSPQGANQPQHF
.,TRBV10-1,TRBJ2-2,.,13,TGCGCCAGCAGTGCCGCGAACACCGGGGAGCTGTTTTTT,CASSAANTGELFF
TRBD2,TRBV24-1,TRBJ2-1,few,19,TGTGCCACCAGTGATTTGCAGTTAACTAGCGGGAGGGCCTACAATGAGCAGTTCTTC,CATSDLQLTSGRAYNEQFF
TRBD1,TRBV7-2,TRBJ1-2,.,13,TGTGCCAGCAGCCACGGGACAGGCGATGGCTACACCTTC,CASSHGTGDGYTF